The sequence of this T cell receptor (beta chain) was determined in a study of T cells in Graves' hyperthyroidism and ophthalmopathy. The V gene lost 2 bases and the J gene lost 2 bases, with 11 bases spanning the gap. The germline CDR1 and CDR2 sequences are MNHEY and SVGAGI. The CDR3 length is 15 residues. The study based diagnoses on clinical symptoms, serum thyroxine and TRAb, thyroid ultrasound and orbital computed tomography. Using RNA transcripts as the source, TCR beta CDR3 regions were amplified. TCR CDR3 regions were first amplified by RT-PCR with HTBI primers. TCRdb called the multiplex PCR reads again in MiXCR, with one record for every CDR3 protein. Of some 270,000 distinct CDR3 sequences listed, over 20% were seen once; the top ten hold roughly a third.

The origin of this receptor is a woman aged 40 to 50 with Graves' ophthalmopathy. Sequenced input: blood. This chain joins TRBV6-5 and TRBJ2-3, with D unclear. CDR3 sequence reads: CASSYLNTVTDTQYF. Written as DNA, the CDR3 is TGTGCCAGCAGTTACCTAAATACCGTCACAGATACGCAGTATTTT.